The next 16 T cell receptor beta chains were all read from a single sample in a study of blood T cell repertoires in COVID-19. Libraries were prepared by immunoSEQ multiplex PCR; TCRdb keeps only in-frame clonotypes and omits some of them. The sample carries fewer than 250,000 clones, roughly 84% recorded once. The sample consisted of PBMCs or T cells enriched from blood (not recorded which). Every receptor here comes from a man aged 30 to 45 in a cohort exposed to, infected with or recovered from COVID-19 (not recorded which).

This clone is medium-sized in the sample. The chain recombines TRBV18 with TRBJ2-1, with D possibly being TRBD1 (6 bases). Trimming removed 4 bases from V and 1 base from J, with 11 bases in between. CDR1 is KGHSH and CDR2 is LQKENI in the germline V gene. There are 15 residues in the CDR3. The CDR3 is CASSRETGSYNEQFF. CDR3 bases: TGTGCCAGCTCACGGGAGACAGGATCCTACAATGAGCAGTTCTTC.

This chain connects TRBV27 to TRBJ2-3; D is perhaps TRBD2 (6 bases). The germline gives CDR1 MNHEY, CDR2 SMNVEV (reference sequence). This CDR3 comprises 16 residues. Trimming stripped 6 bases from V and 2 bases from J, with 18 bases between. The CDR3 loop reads CASRTDRDWNTDTQYF. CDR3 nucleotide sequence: TGTGCCAGCAGGACCGACCGGGACTGGAACACAGATACGCAGTATTTT.

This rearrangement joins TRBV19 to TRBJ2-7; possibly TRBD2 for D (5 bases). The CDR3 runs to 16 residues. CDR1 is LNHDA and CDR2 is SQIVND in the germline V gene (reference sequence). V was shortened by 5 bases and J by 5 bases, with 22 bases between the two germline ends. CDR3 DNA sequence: TGTGCCAGTAGTCTCGAGGGATTCACGGGTTTCGACGAGCAGTACTTC. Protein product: CASSLEGFTGFDEQYF.

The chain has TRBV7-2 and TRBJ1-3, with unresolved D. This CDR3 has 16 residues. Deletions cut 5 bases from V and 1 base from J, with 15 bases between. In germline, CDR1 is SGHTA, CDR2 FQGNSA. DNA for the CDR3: TGTGCCAGCAGCATCTCCAGGATACCATCTGGAAACACCATATATTTT. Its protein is CASSISRIPSGNTIYF.

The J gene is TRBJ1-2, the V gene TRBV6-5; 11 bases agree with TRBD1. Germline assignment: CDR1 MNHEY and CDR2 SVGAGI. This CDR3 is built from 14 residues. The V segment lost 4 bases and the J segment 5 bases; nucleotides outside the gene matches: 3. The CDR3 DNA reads TGTGCCAGCAGTTCGGACAGGGGGCCGTATGGCTACACCTTC. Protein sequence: CASSSDRGPYGYTF.

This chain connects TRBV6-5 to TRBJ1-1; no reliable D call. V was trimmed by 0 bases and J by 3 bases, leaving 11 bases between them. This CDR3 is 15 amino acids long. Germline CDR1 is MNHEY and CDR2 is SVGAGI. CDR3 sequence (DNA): TGTGCCAGCAGTTACTCGGTAAACGGGGACACTGAAGCTTTCTTT. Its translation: CASSYSVNGDTEAFF.

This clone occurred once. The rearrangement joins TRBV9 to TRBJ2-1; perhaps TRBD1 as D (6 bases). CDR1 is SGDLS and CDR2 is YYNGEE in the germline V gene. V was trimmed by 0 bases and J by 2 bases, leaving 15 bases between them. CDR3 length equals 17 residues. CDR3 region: CASSVEPNRVAYNEQFF. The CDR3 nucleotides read TGTGCCAGCAGCGTAGAGCCCAACAGGGTGGCCTACAATGAGCAGTTCTTC.

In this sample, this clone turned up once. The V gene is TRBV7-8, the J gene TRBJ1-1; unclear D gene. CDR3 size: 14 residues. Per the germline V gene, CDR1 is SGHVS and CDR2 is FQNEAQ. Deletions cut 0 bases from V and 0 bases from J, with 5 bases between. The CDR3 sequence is CASSLAAMNTEAFF. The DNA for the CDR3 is TGTGCCAGCAGCTTAGCGGCCATGAACACTGAAGCTTTCTTT.

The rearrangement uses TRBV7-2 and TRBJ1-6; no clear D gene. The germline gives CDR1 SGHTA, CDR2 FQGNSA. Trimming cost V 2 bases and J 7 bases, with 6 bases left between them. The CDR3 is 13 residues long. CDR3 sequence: CASSLNSNSPLHF. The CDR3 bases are TGTGCCAGCAGCTTAAACTCGAATTCACCCCTCCACTTT.

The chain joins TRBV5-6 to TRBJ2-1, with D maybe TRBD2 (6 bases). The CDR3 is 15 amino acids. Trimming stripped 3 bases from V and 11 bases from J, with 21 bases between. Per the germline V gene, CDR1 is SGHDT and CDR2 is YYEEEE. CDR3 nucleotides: TGTGCCAGCAGCTCGCCCGGGACGGAGGGAATGAAGCAGTTCTTC. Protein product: CASSSPGTEGMKQFF.

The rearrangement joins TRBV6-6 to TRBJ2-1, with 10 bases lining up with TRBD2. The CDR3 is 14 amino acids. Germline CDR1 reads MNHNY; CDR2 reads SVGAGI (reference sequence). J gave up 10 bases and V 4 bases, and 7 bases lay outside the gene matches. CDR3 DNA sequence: TGTGCCAGCAGTTTCCTAGCGGGAGTGGACGAGCAGTTCTTC. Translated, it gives CASSFLAGVDEQFF.

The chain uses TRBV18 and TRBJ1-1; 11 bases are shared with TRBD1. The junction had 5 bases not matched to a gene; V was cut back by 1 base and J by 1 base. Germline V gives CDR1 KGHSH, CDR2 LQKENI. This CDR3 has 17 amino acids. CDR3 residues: CASSPLGTGGGNTEAFF. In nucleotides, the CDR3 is TGTGCCAGCTCACCACTAGGGACAGGGGGGGGGAACACTGAAGCTTTCTTT.

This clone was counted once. In DNA form, the CDR3 reads TGTGCCAGCAGTTTATTGGGGGCCTTATACGAGCAGTACTTC. Encoded protein: CASSLLGALYEQYF. This sequence joins TRBV28 and TRBJ2-7; a weak D match, TRBD1 (6 bases). The V end was cut by 1 base, the J end by 4 bases, with 11 bases between. The CDR3 covers 14 residues. The germline V gene encodes CDR1 MDHEN and CDR2 SYDVKM.

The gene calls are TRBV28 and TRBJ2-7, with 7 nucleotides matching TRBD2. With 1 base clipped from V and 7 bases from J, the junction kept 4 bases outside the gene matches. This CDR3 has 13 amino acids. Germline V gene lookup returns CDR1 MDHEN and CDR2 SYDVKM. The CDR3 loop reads CASSLFGGREQYF. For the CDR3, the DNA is TGTGCCAGCAGTTTATTCGGGGGGAGGGAGCAGTACTTC.

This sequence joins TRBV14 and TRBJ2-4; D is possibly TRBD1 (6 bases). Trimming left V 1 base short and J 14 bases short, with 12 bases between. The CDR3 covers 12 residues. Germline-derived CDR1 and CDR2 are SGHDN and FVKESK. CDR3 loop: CASSQGPGHKYF. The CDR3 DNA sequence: TGTGCCAGCAGCCAAGGGCCGGGACATAAGTACTTC.

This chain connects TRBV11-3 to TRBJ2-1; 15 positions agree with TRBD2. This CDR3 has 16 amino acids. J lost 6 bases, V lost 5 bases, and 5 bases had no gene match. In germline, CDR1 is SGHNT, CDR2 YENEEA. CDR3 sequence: CASSRTSGRAGNEQFF. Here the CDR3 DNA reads TGTGCCAGCAGCCGGACTAGCGGGAGGGCCGGCAATGAGCAGTTCTTC.